This T cell receptor (beta chain) was recorded in a study of blood T cell repertoires in COVID-19. Across the whole study: Sites across the United States, Italy and Spain contributed samples from acute and convalescent COVID-19. PBMCs, B-cell-depleted T cells, or T cells were the source of the cDNA or gDNA that made up the material.

Per the original methods: Researchers report that nucleated cell counts were estimated from reference gene primer amplification. The protocol was immunoSEQ multiplex PCR, while the TCRdb copy is restricted to in-frame clones and leaves out a portion. For V, J and clone size, that table is used; D and trimming come from the DNA. Found here are roughly 200,000 clones, around 80% of them singletons; the top ten hold 2.8%. Per germline, CDR1 SGHDT and CDR2 YYEEEE. The CDR3 consists of 15 residues. V shed 4 bases and J 6 bases; nucleotides not matched to a gene: 9. Sequences were obtained from peripheral blood. The V and J genes are TRBV5-6 and TRBJ2-5; 10 nucleotides line up with TRBD1. This sequence was found in an elderly woman with active or convalescent COVID-19. CDR3 sequence (DNA): TGTGCCAGCAGCGGACCCGGGACAGGGGTAAAGACCCAGTACTTC. Translation: CASSGPGTGVKTQYF.